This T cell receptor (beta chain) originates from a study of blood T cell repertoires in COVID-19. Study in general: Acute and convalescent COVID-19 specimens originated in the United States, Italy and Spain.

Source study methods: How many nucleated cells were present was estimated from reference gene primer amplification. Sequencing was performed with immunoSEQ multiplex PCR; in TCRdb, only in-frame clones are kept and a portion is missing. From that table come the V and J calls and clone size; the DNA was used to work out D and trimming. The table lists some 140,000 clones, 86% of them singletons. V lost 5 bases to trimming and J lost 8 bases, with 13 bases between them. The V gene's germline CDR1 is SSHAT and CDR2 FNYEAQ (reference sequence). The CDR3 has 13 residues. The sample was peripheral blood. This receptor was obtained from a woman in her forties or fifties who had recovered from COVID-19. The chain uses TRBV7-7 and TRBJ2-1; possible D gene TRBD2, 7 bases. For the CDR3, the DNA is TGTGCCAGCAGCCAGAGGGGGGGCGATGAGCAGTTCTTC. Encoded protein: CASSQRGGDEQFF. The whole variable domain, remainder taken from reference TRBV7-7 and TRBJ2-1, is GAGVSQSPRYKVTKRGQDVTLRCDPISSHATLYWYQQALGQGPEFLTYFNYEAQPDKSGLPSDRFSAERPEGSISTLTIQRTEQRDSAMYRCASSQRGGDEQFFGPGTRLTVL.